This is a list of T cell receptor beta chains from one sample in a study of beta chain features in type 1 diabetes. Clones were sequenced by immunoSEQ multiplex PCR, and TCRdb holds only the in-frame ones, with some missing. This sample has approximately 170,000 clones, with approximately 8% found just once. The sequenced sample was central memory CD4+ T cells from blood. These receptors all stem from a man younger than 35 with type 1 diabetes. CDR3s include the opening cysteine and the closing phenylalanine or tryptophan. The order of the fields is V gene, J gene, D gene, clone size, CDR3 protein, CDR3 DNA. A D gene is named only where the DNA matches it firmly. Only part of the rows carry a size: once, few, many, or a class if the clone is expanded.

V: TRBV6-5; J: TRBJ1-6; D: NA; size: NA; CDR3: CASSYSVSLAGSPLHF; DNA: TGTGCCAGCAGTTACTCTGTCAGTCTAGCCGGCTCACCCCTCCACTTT
V: TRBV6-5; J: TRBJ1-1; D: NA; size: few; CDR3: CASSRNTEAFF; DNA: TGTGCCAGCAGCCGGAACACTGAAGCTTTCTTT
V: TRBV2; J: TRBJ2-3; D: TRBD1; size: NA; CDR3: CASRTGTRTQYF; DNA: TGTGCCAGCAGGACAGGGACGCGTACGCAGTATTTT
V: TRBV28; J: TRBJ1-6; D: TRBD1; size: few; CDR3: CASSLSAGTGESPLHF; DNA: TGTGCCAGCAGTTTGTCGGCGGGGACAGGGGAATCACCCCTCCACTTT
V: TRBV30; J: TRBJ2-7; D: TRBD1; size: NA; CDR3: CAWSRSGGLSYEQYF; DNA: TGTGCCTGGAGTAGGTCAGGGGGCTTGTCCTACGAGCAGTACTTC
V: TRBV28; J: TRBJ2-7; D: NA; size: many; CDR3: CASSPYRGGPMDF; DNA: TGTGCCAGCAGTCCATACAGGGGGGGGCCGATGGACTTC
V: TRBV7-2; J: TRBJ1-2; D: TRBD1; size: few; CDR3: CASRGTGYYGYTF; DNA: TGTGCCAGCAGAGGGACAGGGTACTATGGCTACACCTTC
V: TRBV28; J: TRBJ2-5; D: TRBD1; size: NA; CDR3: CASSHSGGSETQYF; DNA: TGTGCCAGCAGTCATTCAGGGGGTTCAGAGACCCAGTACTTC
V: TRBV9; J: TRBJ2-3; D: NA; size: NA; CDR3: CASSLTASDTQYF; DNA: TGTGCCAGCAGTCTTACTGCTTCAGATACGCAGTATTTT
V: TRBV9; J: TRBJ2-5; D: TRBD2; size: few; CDR3: CASSVSPAGEKTQYF; DNA: TGTGCCAGCAGCGTTTCTCCAGCGGGGGAAAAGACCCAGTACTTC
V: TRBV19; J: TRBJ1-2; D: NA; size: NA; CDR3: CASSALYGYTF; DNA: TGTGCCAGTAGTGCGCTGTATGGCTACACCTTC
V: TRBV7-2; J: TRBJ2-7; D: NA; size: NA; CDR3: CASSADRSYEQYF; DNA: TGTGCCAGCAGCGCGGACAGATCCTACGAGCAGTACTTC
V: TRBV29-1; J: TRBJ2-2; D: TRBD2; size: NA; CDR3: CSVTGTSGGTRELFF; DNA: TGCAGCGTCACCGGGACTAGCGGGGGTACGCGGGAGCTGTTTTTT
V: TRBV11-3; J: TRBJ2-1; D: NA; size: NA; CDR3: CASSLDGANNEQFF; DNA: TGTGCCAGCAGCTTAGATGGGGCCAACAATGAGCAGTTCTTC
V: TRBV4-2; J: TRBJ2-1; D: TRBD2; size: NA; CDR3: CASSPFPGLAGGTYNEQFF; DNA: TGTGCCAGCAGCCCCTTCCCGGGACTAGCGGGAGGTACCTACAATGAGCAGTTCTTC
V: TRBV6-5; J: TRBJ1-6; D: TRBD1; size: few; CDR3: CASRYRGQGKDSPLHF; DNA: TGTGCCAGCAGGTACCGAGGACAGGGAAAAGACTCACCCCTCCACTTT
V: TRBV5-1; J: TRBJ1-1; D: TRBD1; size: many; CDR3: CASSGGGARDTEAFF; DNA: TGCGCCAGCAGCGGAGGGGGCGCGAGGGACACTGAAGCTTTCTTT
V: TRBV7-2; J: TRBJ2-3; D: NA; size: few; CDR3: CASRRTGTRGDTQYF; DNA: TGTGCCAGCAGGCGCACAGGGACGAGGGGAGATACGCAGTATTTT
V: TRBV2; J: TRBJ2-3; D: NA; size: NA; CDR3: CASLPSPAGTQYF; DNA: TGTGCCAGCCTGCCCAGCCCGGCAGGTACGCAGTATTTT
V: TRBV30; J: TRBJ2-1; D: TRBD2; size: few; CDR3: CAWSAGGINEQFF; DNA: TGTGCCTGGAGTGCCGGGGGGATCAATGAGCAGTTCTTC
V: TRBV7-2; J: TRBJ2-7; D: TRBD2; size: many; CDR3: CASSVQAGGSYEQYF; DNA: TGTGCCAGCAGCGTTCAAGCGGGGGGGTCCTACGAGCAGTACTTC
V: TRBV30; J: TRBJ2-5; D: NA; size: NA; CDR3: CAWWGRGRPLGTQYF; DNA: TGTGCCTGGTGGGGGCGGGGGCGCCCATTGGGGACCCAGTACTTC
V: TRBV6-5; J: TRBJ2-7; D: NA; size: many; CDR3: CASSSGHGEQYF; DNA: TGTGCCAGCAGTTCAGGACACGGAGAGCAGTACTTC
V: TRBV9; J: TRBJ2-6; D: NA; size: NA; CDR3: CASSVDDRPTSGANVLTF; DNA: TGTGCCAGCAGCGTAGATGACAGACCCACCTCTGGGGCCAACGTCCTGACTTTC
V: TRBV28; J: TRBJ2-7; D: NA; size: NA; CDR3: CASSPRTTAYEQYF; DNA: TGTGCCAGCAGTCCACGGACTACCGCCTACGAGCAGTACTTC
V: TRBV11-2; J: TRBJ2-7; D: NA; size: few; CDR3: CASSLYGSPNYEQYF; DNA: TGTGCCAGCAGCTTGTACGGGTCCCCTAACTACGAGCAGTACTTC
V: TRBV28; J: TRBJ1-1; D: NA; size: few; CDR3: CASSLFGQLAEAFF; DNA: TGTGCCAGCAGTTTGTTCGGACAGTTAGCTGAAGCTTTCTTT
V: TRBV5-4; J: TRBJ2-7; D: NA; size: NA; CDR3: CASSLDRANEQYF; DNA: TGTGCCAGCAGCTTGGACAGGGCCAACGAGCAGTACTTC
V: TRBV5-1; J: TRBJ1-1; D: TRBD1; size: NA; CDR3: CASSRTPGQSEAFF; DNA: TGCGCCAGCTCACGAACTCCGGGACAGTCTGAAGCTTTCTTT
V: TRBV6-6; J: TRBJ1-2; D: NA; size: NA; CDR3: CASTTENYGYTF; DNA: TGTGCCAGCACGACAGAAAACTATGGCTACACCTTC
V: TRBV7-6; J: TRBJ2-3; D: NA; size: few; CDR3: CASSFYASTDTQYF; DNA: TGTGCCAGCAGCTTCTACGCTAGCACAGATACGCAGTATTTT
V: TRBV19; J: TRBJ2-1; D: TRBD2; size: NA; CDR3: CASTHILGGSYNEQFF; DNA: TGTGCCAGTACCCACATTCTCGGGGGGTCCTACAATGAGCAGTTCTTC
V: TRBV5-1; J: TRBJ2-7; D: TRBD2; size: NA; CDR3: CASSLAPSGGQLSYEQYF; DNA: TGCGCCAGCAGCTTGGCTCCTAGCGGGGGACAACTCTCCTACGAGCAGTACTTC
V: TRBV6-1; J: TRBJ2-1; D: TRBD1; size: NA; CDR3: CASIQGGTGYNEQFF; DNA: TGTGCCAGCATTCAAGGGGGCACAGGGTACAATGAGCAGTTCTTC
V: TRBV5-1; J: TRBJ1-1; D: NA; size: once; CDR3: CASSFEGTNTEAFF; DNA: TGCGCCAGCAGCTTTGAGGGCACGAACACTGAAGCTTTCTTT
V: TRBV28; J: TRBJ2-7; D: NA; size: NA; CDR3: CASRVYGYEQYF; DNA: TGTGCCAGCAGGGTCTACGGGTACGAGCAGTACTTC
V: TRBV29-1; J: TRBJ1-1; D: NA; size: NA; CDR3: CSVSGVLNTEAFF; DNA: TGCAGCGTCTCAGGGGTACTGAACACTGAAGCTTTCTTT
V: TRBV5-6; J: TRBJ2-2; D: NA; size: few; CDR3: CASSLVRGKTGELFF; DNA: TGTGCCAGCAGCTTGGTAAGGGGGAAGACCGGGGAGCTGTTTTTT
V: TRBV9; J: TRBJ1-5; D: NA; size: NA; CDR3: CASSVGARLRGPQHF; DNA: TGTGCCAGCAGCGTAGGTGCTAGGCTCCGGGGGCCCCAGCATTTT
V: TRBV28; J: TRBJ2-7; D: NA; size: once; CDR3: CASSRVSYEQYF; DNA: TGTGCCAGCAGCAGGGTTTCCTACGAGCAGTACTTC